The 8 T cell receptor beta chains below come from one sample, sequenced in a study of T cells in Graves' hyperthyroidism and ophthalmopathy (dated by TCRdb to between 2017 and 2020). The method was multiplex PCR. TCRdb shows the sequencer as Illumina HiSeq 2000. The TCR beta CDR3 regions were amplified from the RNA transcripts. The TCR CDR3 was subjected to a first round of RT-PCR using the HTBI primer set and the Qiagen OneStep RT-PCR kit. The raw public data were reprocessed by TCRdb itself: fastp quality trimming at Q25, MiXCR clonotype calling, in-frame beta chains only. Every CDR3 protein is listed once, alongside the most common genes and DNA of its rows. The sample contains some 560,000 distinct CDR3 sequences, about 14% of them found a single time. The top ten clones comprise 11% to 15% of the sample. The material sequenced was blood. The source of these receptors is a woman in her thirties or forties with Graves' hyperthyroidism.

The chain has TRBV29-1 and TRBJ1-2; D might be TRBD1 (6 bases). Looked up from germline, CDR1 is SQVTM and CDR2 is ANQGSEA. This CDR3 contains 12 residues. Trimming stripped 4 bases from V and 6 bases from J, with 12 bases between. CDR3 region: CSVGGGGDGYTF. The DNA for the CDR3 is TGCAGCGTTGGTGGAGGGGGGGATGGCTACACCTTC.

The table lists this clonotype with a few counts. The chain couples TRBV6-1 to TRBJ1-1; D is unclear. Germline V gives CDR1 MNHNS, CDR2 SASEGT. Trimming removed 4 bases at V and 3 bases at J, with 6 bases between. This CDR3 region has 12 residues. This chain's CDR3 is CASSASYTEAFF. The CDR3 bases are TGTGCCAGCAGTGCGAGTTACACTGAAGCTTTCTTT.

This chain connects TRBV3-1 to TRBJ2-5; 11 bases match TRBD1. V was pared by 4 bases and J by 5 bases, with 9 bases of the junction left unmatched. The germline gives CDR1 LGHDT, CDR2 YNNKEL (reference sequence). CDR3 length: 16 amino acids. Written as DNA, the CDR3 is TGTGCCAGCAGCCCCGGGACAGGGGGGCGCCAGGAGACCCAGTACTTC. It is translated as CASSPGTGGRQETQYF.

The V gene is TRBV20-1, the J gene TRBJ1-5; 11 bases are a match to TRBD1. Trimming cost V 6 bases and J 5 bases; bases outside gene matches: 6. This CDR3 is 14 amino acids long. Germline CDR1 DFQATT, CDR2 SNEGSKA (reference sequence). DNA for the CDR3: TGCAGTGCGGCCCGGGACAGGGGGGATCAGCCCCAGCATTTT. Translation gives CSAARDRGDQPQHF.

The chain is built from TRBV5-1 and TRBJ1-2; the match to TRBD1 covers 8 bases. CDR1 and CDR2 (germline): SGHRS, YFSETQ. With 1 base clipped from V and 0 bases from J, the junction kept 8 bases outside the gene matches. The CDR3 extends over 17 amino acids. CDR3 loop: CASSLQPRQGTNYGYTF. The DNA for the CDR3 is TGCGCCAGCAGCTTGCAGCCGAGACAGGGGACTAACTATGGCTACACCTTC.

This clonotype came up many times. The V gene is TRBV29-1, the J gene TRBJ2-7, with D unresolved. Germline V CDR1 and CDR2: SQVTM, ANQGSEA. Trimming stripped 3 bases from V and 0 bases from J, with 9 bases between. The CDR3 has 13 amino acids. The CDR3 region has the DNA TGCAGCGTTGATCGAGGTAACTCCTACGAGCAGTACTTC. Its protein is CSVDRGNSYEQYF.

This clonotype was counted many times. The rearrangement uses TRBV12-3 or TRBV12-4 and TRBJ2-7; D is possibly TRBD1 (5 bases). The CDR3 totals 14 residues. Trimming took off 0 bases at V and 5 bases at J, with 11 bases between the two ends. CDR3 sequence reads: CASSLAGQVHEQYF. For the CDR3, the DNA is TGTGCCAGCAGTTTAGCCGGACAAGTCCACGAGCAGTACTTC.

The CDR3 DNA is TGTGCCAGCAGCGGACTCCGGGACAGCGACTATGGCTACACCTTC. Residues: CASSGLRDSDYGYTF. The chain has TRBV7-9 and TRBJ1-2; 7 nucleotides line up with TRBD1. V trimming: 5 bases; J trimming: 3 bases; junction bases outside the gene matches: 9. Germline CDR1 SEHNR, CDR2 FQNEAQ (reference sequence). The CDR3 consists of 15 residues.